This T cell receptor (beta chain) derives from a study of cytomegalovirus exposure and HLA in healthy donors. About the study: Roughly 170 million T cells yielded 90 million to 130 million unique TCR beta sequences in earlier analysis.

Donors showed nominal health when sampled, although they likely had unrecorded immune exposures. The CDR3 totals 15 residues. CDR1 is SGHVS and CDR2 is FQNEAQ in the germline V gene. PCR used 60 Vbeta primers and 13 Jbeta primers. Methods used by the authors: Later work found 80 million to 85 million unique TCR beta chains, with approximately 12 million shared. Data came from immunoSEQ multiplex PCR; TCRdb stores just in-frame clones and leaves some out. V, J and clone size are taken as reported in that table, and D and trimming were inferred from the DNA itself. The table shows approximately 100,000 clones, with 85% to 90% occurring only once. On this clone itself: One end of the junction varies from germline; a read error may be responsible.

The gene calls are TRBV7-8 and TRBJ2-1; 8 bases are shared with TRBD2. This TCR was sampled from a man aged 25 to 40 in good health and CMV-seronegative. The specimen was PBMCs. The CDR3 sequence: CTSREAGVGNNEQFF. CDR3 coding DNA: TGTACCAGCAGGGAAGCGGGAGTTGGGAACAATGAGCAGTTCTTC.